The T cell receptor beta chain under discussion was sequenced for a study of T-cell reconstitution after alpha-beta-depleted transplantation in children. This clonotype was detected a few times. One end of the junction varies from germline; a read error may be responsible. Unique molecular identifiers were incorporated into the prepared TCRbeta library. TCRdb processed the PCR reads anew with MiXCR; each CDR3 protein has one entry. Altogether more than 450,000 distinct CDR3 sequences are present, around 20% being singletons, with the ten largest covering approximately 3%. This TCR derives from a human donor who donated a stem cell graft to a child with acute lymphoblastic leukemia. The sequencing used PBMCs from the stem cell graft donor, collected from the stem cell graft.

The CDR3 loop reads CASSTRGREETQYF. CDR3 nucleotides: TGTGCCAGCAGTACCCGCGGGAGGGAAGAAACCCAGTACTTC. V and J are TRBV27 and TRBJ2-5; 9 bases line up with TRBD2. Germline loops: CDR1 MNHEY, CDR2 SMNVEV (reference sequence). This CDR3 is built from 14 residues.